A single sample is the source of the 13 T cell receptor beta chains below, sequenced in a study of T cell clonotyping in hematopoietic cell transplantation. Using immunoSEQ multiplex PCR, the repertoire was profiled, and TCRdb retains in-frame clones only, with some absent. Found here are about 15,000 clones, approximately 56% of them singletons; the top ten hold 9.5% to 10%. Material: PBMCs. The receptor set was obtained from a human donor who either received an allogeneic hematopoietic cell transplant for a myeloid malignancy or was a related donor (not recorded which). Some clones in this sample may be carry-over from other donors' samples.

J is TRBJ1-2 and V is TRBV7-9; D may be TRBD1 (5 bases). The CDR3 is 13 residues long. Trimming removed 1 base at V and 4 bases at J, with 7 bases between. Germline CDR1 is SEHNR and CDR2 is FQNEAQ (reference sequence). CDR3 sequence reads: CASSLEGVYGYTF. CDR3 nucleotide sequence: TGTGCCAGCAGCTTAGAAGGGGTCTATGGCTACACCTTC.

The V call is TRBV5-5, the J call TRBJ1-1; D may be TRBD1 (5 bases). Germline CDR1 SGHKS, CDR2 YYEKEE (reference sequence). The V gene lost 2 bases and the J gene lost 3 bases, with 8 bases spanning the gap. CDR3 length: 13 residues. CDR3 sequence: CASSLLGDTEAFF. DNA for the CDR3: TGTGCCAGCAGCTTATTGGGGGACACTGAAGCTTTCTTT.

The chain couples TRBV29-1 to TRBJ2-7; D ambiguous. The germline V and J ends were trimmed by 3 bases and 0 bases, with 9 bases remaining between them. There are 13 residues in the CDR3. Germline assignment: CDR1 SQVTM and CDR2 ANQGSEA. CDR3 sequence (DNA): TGCAGCGTTGAGGGCAGCCACTCCTACGAGCAGTACTTC. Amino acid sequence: CSVEGSHSYEQYF.

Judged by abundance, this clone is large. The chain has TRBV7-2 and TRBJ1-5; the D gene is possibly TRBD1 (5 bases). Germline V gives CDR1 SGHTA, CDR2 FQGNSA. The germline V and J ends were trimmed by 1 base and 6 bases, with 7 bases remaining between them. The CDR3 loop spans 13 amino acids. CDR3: CASSLGGIQPQHF. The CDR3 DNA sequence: TGTGCCAGCAGCTTAGGGGGGATTCAGCCCCAGCATTTT.

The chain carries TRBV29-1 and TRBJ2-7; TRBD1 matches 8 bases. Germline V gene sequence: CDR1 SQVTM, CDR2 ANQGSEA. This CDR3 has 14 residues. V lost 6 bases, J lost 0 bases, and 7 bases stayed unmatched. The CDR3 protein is CSVAGQGSSYEQYF. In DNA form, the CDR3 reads TGCAGCGTGGCAGGACAGGGCAGCTCCTACGAGCAGTACTTC.

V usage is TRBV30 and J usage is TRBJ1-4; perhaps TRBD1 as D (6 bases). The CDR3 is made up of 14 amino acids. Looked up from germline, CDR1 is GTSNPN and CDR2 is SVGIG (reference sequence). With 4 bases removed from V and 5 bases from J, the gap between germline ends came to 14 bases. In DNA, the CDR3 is TGTGCCTGGACTTGGACAGCGGACAATGAAAAACTGTTTTTT. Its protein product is CAWTWTADNEKLFF.

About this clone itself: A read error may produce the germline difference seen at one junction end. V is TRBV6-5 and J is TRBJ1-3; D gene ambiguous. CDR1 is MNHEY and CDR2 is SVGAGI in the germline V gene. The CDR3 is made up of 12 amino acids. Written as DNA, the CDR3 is TGTGCCAGCAGTACCAGAGCCGGCACCATATACTTT. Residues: CASSTRAGTIYF.

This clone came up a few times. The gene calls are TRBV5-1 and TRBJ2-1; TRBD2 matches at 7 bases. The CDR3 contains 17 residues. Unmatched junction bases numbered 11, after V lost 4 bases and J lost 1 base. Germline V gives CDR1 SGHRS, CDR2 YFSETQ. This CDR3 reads CASSETSLGGSYNEQFF. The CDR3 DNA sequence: TGCGCCAGCAGCGAGACTAGCTTGGGAGGGTCCTACAATGAGCAGTTCTTC.

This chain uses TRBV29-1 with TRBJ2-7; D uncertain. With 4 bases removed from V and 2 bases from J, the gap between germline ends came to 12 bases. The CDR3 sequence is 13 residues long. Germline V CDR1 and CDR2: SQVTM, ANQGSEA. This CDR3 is CSVAVPFAYEQYF. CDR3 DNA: TGCAGCGTTGCGGTACCTTTCGCCTACGAGCAGTACTTC.

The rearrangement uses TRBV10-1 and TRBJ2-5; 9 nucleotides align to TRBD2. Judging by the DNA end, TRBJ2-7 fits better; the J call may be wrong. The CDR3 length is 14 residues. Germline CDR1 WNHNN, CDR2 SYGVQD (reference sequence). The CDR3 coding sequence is TGCGCCAGCAGTGAGGGACTAGCGTTCTACGAGCAGTACTTC. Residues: CASSEGLAFYEQYF.

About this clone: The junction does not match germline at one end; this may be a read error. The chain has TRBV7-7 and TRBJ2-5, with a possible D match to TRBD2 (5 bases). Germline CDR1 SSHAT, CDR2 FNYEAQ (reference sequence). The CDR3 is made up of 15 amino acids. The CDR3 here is CASSLAPGGSETQYF. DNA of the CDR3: TGTGCTAGCAGCTTAGCTCCTGGAGGTTCGGAGACCCAGTACTTC. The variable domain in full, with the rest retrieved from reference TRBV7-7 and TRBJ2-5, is GAGVSQSPRYKVTKRGQDVTLRCDPISSHATLYWYQQALGQGPEFLTYFNYEAQPDKSGLPSDRFSAERPEGSISTLTIQRTEQRDSAMYRCASSLAPGGSETQYFGPGTRLLVL.

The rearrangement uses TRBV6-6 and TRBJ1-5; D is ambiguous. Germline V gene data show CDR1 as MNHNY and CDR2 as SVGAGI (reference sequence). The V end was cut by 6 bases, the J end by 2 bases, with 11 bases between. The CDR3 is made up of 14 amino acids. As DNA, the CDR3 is TGTGCCAGCAGGGATAGGGTAGGCAATCAGCCCCAGCATTTT. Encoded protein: CASRDRVGNQPQHF.

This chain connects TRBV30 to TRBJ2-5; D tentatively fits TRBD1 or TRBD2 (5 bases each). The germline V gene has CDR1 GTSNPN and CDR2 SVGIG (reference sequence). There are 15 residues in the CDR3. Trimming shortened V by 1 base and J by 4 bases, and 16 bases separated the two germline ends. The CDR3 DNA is TGTGCCTGGAGTGGAGGGGCGGATCCTACAGAGACCCAGTACTTC. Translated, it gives CAWSGGADPTETQYF.